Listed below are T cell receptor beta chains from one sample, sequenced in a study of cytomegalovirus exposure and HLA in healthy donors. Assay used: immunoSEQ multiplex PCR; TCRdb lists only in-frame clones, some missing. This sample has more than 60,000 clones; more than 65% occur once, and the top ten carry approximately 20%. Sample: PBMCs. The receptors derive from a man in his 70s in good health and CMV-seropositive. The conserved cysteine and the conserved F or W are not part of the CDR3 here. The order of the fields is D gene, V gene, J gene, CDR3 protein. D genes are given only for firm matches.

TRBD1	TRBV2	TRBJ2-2	ASSAGQGDTGELF
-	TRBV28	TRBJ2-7	ASSFSLRSSSYEQY
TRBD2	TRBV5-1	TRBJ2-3	ASSSAGVEGDTQY
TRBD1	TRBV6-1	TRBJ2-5	ASSEGMGQGAETQY
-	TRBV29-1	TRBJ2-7	SVGSGGAIGEQY
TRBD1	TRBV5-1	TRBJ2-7	ASSLFGQGEYEQY
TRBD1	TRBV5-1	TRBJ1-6	ASSPGTGGGSPLH
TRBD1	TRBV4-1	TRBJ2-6	ASSHGTGGATGANVLT
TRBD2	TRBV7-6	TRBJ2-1	ASSSGSGEYNEQF
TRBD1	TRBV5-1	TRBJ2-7	ASSSGRGEQY
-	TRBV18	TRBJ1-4	ASSTDRSTNEKLF
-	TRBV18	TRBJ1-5	ASSPGLSNQPQH
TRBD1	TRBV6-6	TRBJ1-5	ASSYQSDRGNQPQH
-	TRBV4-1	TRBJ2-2	ASSQERGLYVLGAGELF
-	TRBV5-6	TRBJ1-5	ASSLAGTSNSNQPQH